A single sample gave rise to the 16 T cell receptor beta chains below, sequenced in a study of low-dose radiotherapy and immunotherapy resistance in tumors. Described time point: before trial treatment. Primers targeting TRAV and TRBV primed first-strand cDNA, covering alpha and beta chains. A constant-region primer paired with the V-primer adapter amplified TCRs over approximately 20 PCR cycles. TCRdb ran MiXCR on the reads and lists one entry per CDR3 protein. Here the sample spans around 69,000 distinct CDR3 sequences, around 32% being singletons. Sequencing used PBMCs, obtained before treatment. Receptor source: a female donor with ovarian cancer.

This clonotype was counted at least ten times. This rearrangement joins TRBV30 to TRBJ2-2, with 8 bases identical to TRBD1. The CDR3 consists of 14 residues. The V segment lost 4 bases and the J segment 4 bases; nucleotides outside the gene matches: 5. CDR1 is GTSNPN and CDR2 is SVGIG in the germline V gene (reference sequence). CDR3 in DNA: TGTGCCTGGACCGGGACAGGCTTCACCGGGGAGCTGTTTTTT. Its translation is CAWTGTGFTGELFF.

This chain links TRBV6-2 or TRBV6-3 with TRBJ1-2, with D maybe TRBD1 (5 bases). The CDR3 runs 16 residues. Trimming left V 7 bases short and J 1 base short, with 19 bases between. Germline V gene data show CDR1 as MNHEY and CDR2 as SVGEGT. In DNA form, the CDR3 reads TGTGCCAGCATCGCGGGGCCCCCAGGGAATAACTATGGCTACACCTTC. Protein sequence: CASIAGPPGNNYGYTF.

The chain is built from TRBV5-1 and TRBJ1-2; TRBD1 aligns across 7 bases. V was clipped by 4 bases and J by 8 bases; unmatched bases: 8. Looked up from germline, CDR1 is SGHRS and CDR2 is YFSETQ. This CDR3 is 13 amino acids long. The CDR3 nucleotides are TGCGCCAGCAGCCAGGGGGGGGTCGGCGGCTACACCTTC. Its translation is CASSQGGVGGYTF.

The chain joins TRBV7-3 to TRBJ2-1, with a weak D call TRBD2 (5 bases). Trimming cost V 3 bases and J 7 bases, with 19 bases left between them. CDR1 and CDR2 from the germline V gene are SGHTA and FQGTGA. The CDR3 totals 16 residues. CDR3 sequence (DNA): TGTGCCAGCAGCTTGATCGCCTCGTGGGAGCCTAATGAGCAGTTCTTC. This codes for CASSLIASWEPNEQFF.

Comment on this clonotype: Since a far larger clone is one base different, this is likely a read error. This chain connects TRBV9 to TRBJ2-1; D is uncertain. CDR1 is SGDLS, CDR2 YYNGEE, per germline. The CDR3 is 14 amino acids. Trimming cost V 1 base and J 10 bases, with 15 bases left between them. This chain's CDR3 is CASSVSHGTYEQFF. The DNA of the CDR3 is TGTGCCAGCAGCGTAAGTCACGGAACCTACGAGCAGTTCTTC. The complete variable domain, with remaining parts taken from reference TRBV9 and TRBJ2-1, reads DSGVTQTPKHLITATGQRVTLRCSPRSGDLSVYWYQQSLDQGLQFLIQYYNGEERAKGNILERFSAQQFPDLHSELNLSSLELGDSALYFCASSVSHGTYEQFFGPGTRLTVL.

This clonotype was counted a few times. The CDR3 bases are TGTGCCAGCAGCTTAGAGCGGCTAGCGGGAGTACTCGAGCAGTACTTC. It translates to CASSLERLAGVLEQYF. The rearrangement joins TRBV7-2 to TRBJ2-7, with 10 nucleotides matching TRBD2. Germline CDR1 SGHTA, CDR2 FQGNSA. V was clipped by 1 base and J by 6 bases; unmatched bases: 9. The CDR3 loop spans 16 amino acids. Combining the CDR3 with reference TRBV7-2 and TRBJ2-7 gives the whole variable domain GAGVSQSPSNKVTEKGKDVELRCDPISGHTALYWYRQSLGQGLEFLIYFQGNSAPDKSGLPSDRFSAERTGGSVSTLTIQRTQQEDSAVYLCASSLERLAGVLEQYFGPGTRLTVT.

Regarding this clonotype: Because the CDR3's place on the DNA is in doubt, the DNA is left out and the CDR3 is given as listed by TCRdb. The chain is built from TRBV7-3 and TRBJ1-4; the table's D call of TRBD1 was not tested on the DNA. CDR1 is SGHTA and CDR2 is FQGTGA in the germline V gene. Inclusive of both ends, the CDR3 amounts to 16 amino acids. This CDR3 is CASSWGDTNTEKLFFF.

Note on this clonotype: A far more abundant clone sits one base away, making this likely a read error. The rearrangement links TRBV12-3 or TRBV12-4 to TRBJ1-6; D remains ambiguous. The CDR3 totals 15 residues. Between the trimmed V and J ends, which lost 5 bases and 6 bases, there was a span of 14 bases. In DNA, the CDR3 is TGTGCCAGCAGTGAGTCGAGCAACGGTAATTCACCCCTCCACTTT. This translates into CASSESSNGNSPLHF.

There are many counts of this clonotype. V usage is TRBV6-2 or TRBV6-3 and J usage is TRBJ2-1; D is possibly TRBD1 (5 bases). V shed 6 bases and J shed 5 bases, with 11 bases lying between them. This CDR3 is built from 13 residues. Looked up from germline, CDR1 is MNHEY and CDR2 is SVGEGT. CDR3: CASSVGRNNEQFF. CDR3 coding DNA: TGTGCCAGCAGCGTGGGGCGGAACAATGAGCAGTTCTTC.

Many counts were recorded for this clonotype. The chain recombines TRBV4-3 with TRBJ1-3, with 8 bases fitting TRBD1. The CDR3 is 16 residues long. With V trimmed by 4 bases and J by 1 base, 6 bases remained unmatched. Germline loops: CDR1 LGHNA, CDR2 YSLEER. This chain's CDR3 is CASSRGTGDSGNTIYF. In nucleotides, the CDR3 is TGCGCCAGCAGCCGCGGGACAGGCGATTCTGGAAACACCATATATTTT.

Turning to this clonotype: A far larger clone is just one base off, so this is likely a read error. The chain uses TRBV6-2 or TRBV6-3 and TRBJ2-7; 10 bases are shared with TRBD2. This CDR3 has 12 amino acids. The germline V gene encodes CDR1 MNHEY and CDR2 SVGEGT. V trimming: 6 bases; J trimming: 7 bases; junction bases outside the gene matches: 3. The CDR3 loop reads CASSTSGIEQYF. DNA of the CDR3: TGTGCCAGCAGCACTAGCGGGATTGAGCAGTACTTC.

This clonotype showed up just once. This rearrangement joins TRBV19 to TRBJ2-3, with D perhaps TRBD2 (6 bases). This CDR3 has 16 amino acids. Germline CDR1 is LNHDA and CDR2 is SQIVND (reference sequence). Trimming cost V 1 base and J 2 bases, with 13 bases left between them. Here the CDR3 reads CASSIAGGDHTDTQYF. The CDR3 DNA reads TGTGCCAGTAGTATAGCAGGAGGGGACCACACAGATACGCAGTATTTT.

V gene TRBV2 combines with J gene TRBJ2-7; TRBD2 agrees at 14 bases. V was pared by 6 bases and J by 0 bases, with 16 bases of the junction left unmatched. This CDR3 has 20 residues. Germline lookup yields CDR1 SNHLY and CDR2 FYNNEI. CDR3 region: CASRRDTGLAGAVLSYEQYF. The CDR3 nucleotides are TGTGCCAGCAGAAGAGATACGGGACTAGCGGGGGCCGTCCTCTCCTACGAGCAGTACTTC.

The gene calls are TRBV29-1 and TRBJ1-1, with TRBD1 identical over 8 bases. CDR3 size: 13 residues. J lost 4 bases, V lost 7 bases, and 8 bases had no gene match. Germline assignment: CDR1 SQVTM and CDR2 ANQGSEA. The CDR3 bases are TGCAGCGCCAGACAGGGGATAAGCACTGAAGCTTTCTTT. Its protein product is CSARQGISTEAFF.

This clonotype was detected many times. The V gene is TRBV6-1, the J gene TRBJ1-1; unclear D gene. CDR1 is MNHNS, CDR2 SASEGT, per germline. This CDR3 spans 13 amino acids. V lost 0 bases, J lost 3 bases, and 5 bases lay in between. The CDR3: CASSEAWDTEAFF. DNA for the CDR3: TGTGCCAGCAGTGAAGCGTGGGACACTGAAGCTTTCTTT.

In its sample, this clonotype was seen a few times. The chain joins TRBV12-3 or TRBV12-4 to TRBJ2-5; TRBD2 matches at 13 bases. There are 15 residues in the CDR3. The V segment lost 5 bases and the J segment 4 bases; nucleotides outside the gene matches: 4. For the CDR3, the DNA is TGTGCCAGCAGTCGGACTAGCGGGGGTCGAGAGACCCAGTACTTC. Translating gives CASSRTSGGRETQYF.